The 25 T cell receptor beta chains reported below all come from one sample, sequenced in a study of OX40 agonist ivuxolimab in advanced cancers. Clones were read by immunoSEQ multiplex PCR, and TCRdb kept only the in-frame ones, dropping some. The table lists 50,000 to 80,000 clones, approximately 89% of them singletons, with around 0.42% in the top ten. The sequences come from CD4+ or CD8+ T cells sorted from blood, collected in a trial of the OX40 agonist ivuxolimab. These receptor sequences come from an adult with an advanced solid tumor such as melanoma, head and neck, liver or kidney cancer.

The J gene is TRBJ2-5, the V gene TRBV18; 9 bases are shared with TRBD2. Germline CDR1 and CDR2: KGHSH and LQKENI. This CDR3 has 15 amino acids. Losses at the gene ends were 4 bases for V and 1 base for J; bases not matched to a gene: 4. CDR3 sequence reads: CASSRSSGTQETQYF. The DNA for the CDR3 is TGTGCCAGCTCACGTTCTAGCGGGACCCAAGAGACCCAGTACTTC.

The chain recombines TRBV23-1 with TRBJ2-3; TRBD2 agrees at 9 bases. TRBV23-1 is an ORF; its function is uncertain. This CDR3 comprises 17 residues. J was trimmed by 6 bases and V by 3 bases; bases with no gene match: 13. The CDR3 here is CASSQEAGGPSSDTQYF. DNA of the CDR3: TGCGCCAGCAGTCAGGAAGCGGGGGGACCCTCTAGCGATACGCAGTATTTT.

Here the CDR3 reads CAISGTGSSGELFF. CDR3 DNA: TGTGCCATCAGTGGAACAGGGTCAAGCGGGGAGCTGTTTTTT. The chain carries TRBV10-3 and TRBJ2-2; the D gene is possibly TRBD1 (6 bases). Trimming stripped 4 bases from V and 7 bases from J, with 13 bases between. Germline assignment: CDR1 ENHRY and CDR2 SYGVKD. This CDR3 has 14 residues.

The gene calls are TRBV6-5 and TRBJ2-1, with D possibly matching TRBD2 (5 bases). From germline, CDR1 is MNHEY and CDR2 SVGAGI. The CDR3 spans 15 residues. The V and J ends lost 9 bases and 7 bases respectively, with 22 bases between them. The CDR3 DNA reads as TGTGCCAGTAGCCAAGGCGGGCGGCTCAATAATGAGCAGTTCTTC. This gives the protein CASSQGGRLNNEQFF.

The rearrangement joins TRBV19 to TRBJ1-1; D might be TRBD1 (6 bases). The V and J ends lost 3 bases and 5 bases respectively, with 13 bases between them. This CDR3 is 14 amino acids long. Germline loops: CDR1 LNHDA, CDR2 SQIVND (reference sequence). In DNA, the CDR3 is TGTGCCAGTAGTATTTGGGGGGCTGGAACTGAAGCTTTCTTT. Protein product: CASSIWGAGTEAFF.

The V gene is TRBV7-9, the J gene TRBJ2-7; 8 bases agree with TRBD2. This CDR3 is 15 amino acids long. From germline, CDR1 is SEHNR and CDR2 FQNEAQ (reference sequence). V lost 5 bases, J lost 1 base, and 7 bases stayed unmatched. CDR3 residues: CASSLGGADSYEQYF. The CDR3 DNA is TGTGCCAGCAGCCTCGGGGGGGCGGATTCCTACGAGCAGTACTTC.

The chain combines TRBV7-2 with TRBJ1-1, with D unresolved. CDR1 is SGHTA, CDR2 FQGNSA, per germline. This CDR3 comprises 15 residues. Trimming stripped 3 bases from V and 4 bases from J, with 15 bases between. This chain's CDR3 is CASSFLWTAATEAFF. CDR3 coding DNA: TGTGCCAGCAGCTTCCTTTGGACGGCGGCCACTGAAGCTTTCTTT. Using reference TRBV7-2 and TRBJ1-1 for the parts outside the CDR3, the full variable domain is GAGVSQSPSNKVTEKGKDVELRCDPISGHTALYWYRQSLGQGLEFLIYFQGNSAPDKSGLPSDRFSAERTGGSVSTLTIQRTQQEDSAVYLCASSFLWTAATEAFFGQGTRLTVV.

J is TRBJ1-4 and V is TRBV6-5, with D possibly matching TRBD1 (6 bases). The V and J ends lost 6 bases and 5 bases respectively, with 13 bases between them. The germline CDR1 and CDR2 sequences are MNHEY and SVGAGI. The CDR3 runs 14 residues. The CDR3 sequence is CASRGQGHNEKLFF. The CDR3 DNA follows: TGTGCCAGCAGGGGCCAGGGGCACAATGAAAAACTGTTTTTT.

V and J are TRBV7-2 and TRBJ2-3, with 7 bases matching TRBD2. The CDR3 loop spans 12 amino acids. V trimming: 11 bases; J trimming: 6 bases; junction bases outside the gene matches: 8. Per germline, CDR1 SGHTA and CDR2 FQGNSA. CDR3 amino acids: CAGGRAKDTQYF. The CDR3 DNA sequence: TGTGCCGGGGGGAGGGCTAAGGATACGCAGTATTTT.

The chain employs TRBV28 and TRBJ1-4; TRBD1 matches 8 bases. Looked up from germline, CDR1 is MDHEN and CDR2 is SYDVKM. CDR3 length equals 15 residues. J lost 6 bases, V lost 4 bases, and 7 bases had no gene match. CDR3 amino acids: CASSSGGRGHEKLFF. The CDR3 DNA reads as TGTGCCAGCAGTTCCGGCGGCAGGGGGCATGAAAAACTGTTTTTT.

The chain uses TRBV18 and TRBJ2-3; 7 positions match TRBD1. V was pared by 3 bases and J by 3 bases, with 6 bases of the junction left unmatched. The V gene's germline CDR1 is KGHSH and CDR2 LQKENI. There are 15 residues in the CDR3. CDR3 loop: CASSPRDSQTDTQYF. The CDR3 DNA is TGTGCCAGCTCACCCCGGGACAGTCAAACAGATACGCAGTATTTT.

This chain uses TRBV28 with TRBJ2-7, with a tentative D call TRBD2 (6 bases). The CDR3 sequence is 14 residues long. V shed 8 bases and J shed 1 base, with 15 bases lying between them. Germline V gene lookup returns CDR1 MDHEN and CDR2 SYDVKM. This chain's CDR3 is CASFSGLTSYEQYF. CDR3 DNA sequence: TGTGCCAGCTTTTCGGGACTCACATCCTACGAGCAGTACTTC.

This chain links TRBV2 with TRBJ2-1; 9 bases are shared with TRBD1. V shed 7 bases, J shed 1 base, and the junction held 5 bases outside the gene matches. Germline CDR1 SNHLY, CDR2 FYNNEI. This CDR3 region has 15 residues. CDR3 in amino acids: CASTTGGLSYNEQFF. The CDR3 coding sequence is TGTGCCAGCACCACAGGGGGCTTATCCTACAATGAGCAGTTCTTC. Full variable domain (outside the CDR3, taken from reference TRBV2 and TRBJ2-1): EPEVTQTPSHQVTQMGQEVILRCVPISNHLYFYWYRQILGQKVEFLVSFYNNEISEKSEIFDDQFSVERPDGSNFTLKIRSTKLEDSAMYFCASTTGGLSYNEQFFGPGTRLTVL.

A few counts support this clone. V and J are TRBV6-1 and TRBJ1-5; the match to TRBD1 covers 7 bases. The CDR3 is 13 amino acids. V lost 8 bases and J lost 5; bases outside the gene matches: 6. Germline lookup yields CDR1 MNHNS and CDR2 SASEGT. The CDR3 spells CASVRDRDQPQHF. Written as DNA, the CDR3 is TGTGCCAGCGTTCGCGACAGGGATCAGCCCCAGCATTTT.

The rearrangement links TRBV29-1 to TRBJ2-7, with 12 nucleotides matching TRBD2. The CDR3 runs to 14 residues. Germline V lookup: CDR1 SQVTM, CDR2 ANQGSEA. V was clipped by 6 bases and J by 5 bases; unmatched bases: 8. CDR3 in amino acids: CSVSVASGRDEQYF. DNA for the CDR3: TGCAGCGTCTCGGTGGCTAGCGGGAGGGACGAGCAGTACTTC.

The chain joins TRBV9 to TRBJ2-7; 9 nucleotides agree with TRBD2. The CDR3 covers 17 residues. After removal of 0 bases from V and 0 bases from J, the junction contained 7 bases not matched to a gene. In germline, CDR1 is SGDLS, CDR2 YYNGEE. DNA of the CDR3: TGTGCCAGCAGCGTAGGGATAGCGGGAGCCTCCTCCTACGAGCAGTACTTC. This sequence encodes CASSVGIAGASSYEQYF.

CDR3 nucleotide sequence: TGTGCCAGTAGTCCCTTAGTCAGTTCCAACGAGCAGTACTTC. Its translation is CASSPLVSSNEQYF. This sequence joins TRBV19 and TRBJ2-7; D unclear. Germline values: CDR1 LNHDA, CDR2 SQIVND (reference sequence). With 5 bases removed from V and 5 bases from J, the gap between germline ends came to 16 bases. CDR3 length: 14 residues.

The chain joins TRBV15 to TRBJ2-4, with TRBD1 as a possible D gene (6 bases). Trimming stripped 0 bases from V and 2 bases from J, with 11 bases between. The germline V gene encodes CDR1 LNHNV and CDR2 YYDKDF (reference sequence). The CDR3 is 16 residues long. The CDR3: CATSREYGGPKNIQYF. The CDR3 bases are TGTGCCACCAGCAGAGAATATGGGGGCCCCAAAAACATTCAGTACTTC.

V usage is TRBV7-9 and J usage is TRBJ1-1; D is ambiguous. This CDR3 region has 15 residues. V dropped 5 bases and J dropped 3 bases, with 16 bases sitting between them. Germline lookup yields CDR1 SEHNR and CDR2 FQNEAQ (reference sequence). The CDR3 here is CASSPPLEVDTEAFF. The CDR3 nucleotides are TGTGCCAGCAGCCCGCCCCTGGAGGTTGACACTGAAGCTTTCTTT.

This sequence joins TRBV4-3 and TRBJ1-2; 7 bases map to TRBD1. The CDR3 has 16 amino acids. With 3 bases clipped from V and 0 bases from J, the junction kept 7 bases outside the gene matches. Germline V lookup: CDR1 LGHNA, CDR2 YSLEER. CDR3 sequence: CASSQDWDSTNYGYTF. For the CDR3, the DNA is TGCGCCAGCAGCCAGGACTGGGACAGCACTAACTATGGCTACACCTTC.

This rearrangement joins TRBV7-9 to TRBJ2-4; D might be TRBD1 or TRBD2, each matching 5 bases. Germline V CDR1 and CDR2: SEHNR, FQNEAQ (reference sequence). V was shortened by 1 base and J by 0 bases, with 10 bases between the two germline ends. This CDR3 is built from 16 residues. CDR3: CASSLGAGTAKNIQYF. DNA for the CDR3: TGTGCCAGCAGCTTAGGAGCAGGGACAGCCAAAAACATTCAGTACTTC. Full variable domain (outside the CDR3, taken from reference TRBV7-9 and TRBJ2-4): DTGVSQNPRHKITKRGQNVTFRCDPISEHNRLYWYRQTLGQGPEFLTYFQNEAQLEKSRLLSDRFSAERPKGSFSTLEIQRTEQGDSAMYLCASSLGAGTAKNIQYFGAGTRLSVL.

The chain employs TRBV30 and TRBJ2-5; unclear D gene. The germline V and J ends were trimmed by 2 bases and 5 bases, with 3 bases remaining between them. CDR1 is GTSNPN and CDR2 is SVGIG in the germline V gene (reference sequence). The CDR3 is 10 amino acids. The CDR3 protein is CAWSHETQYF. CDR3 DNA: TGTGCCTGGAGTCACGAGACCCAGTACTTC. The whole variable domain, remainder taken from reference TRBV30 and TRBJ2-5, is SQTIHQWPATLVQPVGSPLSLECTVEGTSNPNLYWYRQAAGRGLQLLFYSVGIGQISSEVPQNLSASRPQDRQFILSSKKLLLSDSGFYLCAWSHETQYFGPGTRLLVL.

The chain employs TRBV27 and TRBJ2-7; unclear D gene. V was cut by 0 bases and J by 0 bases, with 9 bases left in between. There are 15 residues in the CDR3. Germline CDR1 reads MNHEY; CDR2 reads SMNVEV (reference sequence). In nucleotides, the CDR3 is TGTGCCAGCAGTTTATCGGTAACCAGCTCCTACGAGCAGTACTTC. As protein: CASSLSVTSSYEQYF.

This clone was detected only once. The chain is built from TRBV5-4 and TRBJ1-3, with no clear D. The V end was cut by 4 bases, the J end by 0 bases, with 14 bases between. The CDR3 runs 16 residues. CDR1 and CDR2 from the germline V gene are SGHNT and YYREEE (reference sequence). For the CDR3, the DNA is TGTGCCAGCAGCGACGGGCGGAAGCTCTCTGGAAACACCATATATTTT. This encodes CASSDGRKLSGNTIYF.

The chain employs TRBV11-1 and TRBJ2-2; maybe TRBD1 (6 bases). Trimming left V 1 base short and J 5 bases short, with 8 bases between. The CDR3 sequence is 14 residues long. The germline CDR1 and CDR2 sequences are SGHAT and FQDESV (reference sequence). The CDR3 DNA is TGTGCCAGCAGCTTAGGACAGGCAACCGGGGAGCTGTTTTTT. Residues: CASSLGQATGELFF.